The 5 T cell receptor beta chains presented below share a single source sample, sequenced in a study of T cell responses to AZD1222 COVID-19 vaccine. TCRdb's copy holds only in-frame clones and misses some; the assay was immunoSEQ multiplex PCR. The sample records 150,000 to 200,000 clones, 85% to 95% being singletons. The source material was peripheral blood, sampled on day 0 of AZD1222 vaccination. The receptors come from an adult in good health.

The J gene is TRBJ2-7, the V gene TRBV4-1, with 13 bases lining up with TRBD2. Germline loops: CDR1 MGHRA, CDR2 YSYEKL. J lost 2 bases, V lost 4 bases, and 5 bases had no gene match. This CDR3 comprises 16 residues. The CDR3 DNA sequence: TGCGCCAGCAGCCCGGGACTAGCGGGGATAACCTACGAGCAGTACTTC. This sequence encodes CASSPGLAGITYEQYF.

This chain uses TRBV2 with TRBJ1-2; D uncertain. There are 11 residues in the CDR3. Between the trimmed V and J ends, which lost 6 bases and 8 bases, there was a span of 10 bases. Germline V gene lookup returns CDR1 SNHLY and CDR2 FYNNEI. This CDR3 is CASRGVGGYTF. The CDR3 DNA sequence: TGTGCCAGCAGGGGAGTAGGGGGCTACACCTTC.

This sequence joins TRBV27 and TRBJ1-2; 7 nucleotides agree with TRBD1. Trimming took 7 bases from V and 4 from J; bases not matched to a gene: 6. Germline V lookup: CDR1 MNHEY, CDR2 SMNVEV (reference sequence). The CDR3 consists of 13 residues. CDR3 sequence reads: CASTNRGSYGYTF. In DNA form, the CDR3 reads TGTGCCAGCACAAACAGGGGATCCTATGGCTACACCTTC.

The rearrangement links TRBV15 to TRBJ2-7, with D hard to call. The CDR3 runs 15 residues. CDR1 LNHNV and CDR2 YYDKDF come from the germline V gene (reference sequence). The germline V and J ends were trimmed by 0 bases and 2 bases, with 11 bases remaining between them. The CDR3 DNA sequence: TGTGCCACCAGCAGAGATTCCAGCGTACCCTACGAGCAGTACTTC. Protein product: CATSRDSSVPYEQYF. Full variable domain (remainder filled in from reference TRBV15 and TRBJ2-7): DAMVIQNPRYQVTQFGKPVTLSCSQTLNHNVMYWYQQKSSQAPKLLFHYYDKDFNNEADTPDNFQSRRPNTSFCFLDIRSPGLGDTAMYLCATSRDSSVPYEQYFGPGTRLTVT.

V usage is TRBV2 and J usage is TRBJ2-1, with 13 bases fitting TRBD2. CDR1 and CDR2 (germline): SNHLY, FYNNEI. J was trimmed by 7 bases and V by 9 bases; bases with no gene match: 9. This CDR3 is built from 15 residues. CDR3 region: CARISTSGGKNEQFF. The CDR3 DNA is TGTGCCAGAATCTCGACTAGCGGGGGGAAAAATGAGCAGTTCTTC.